The 29 T cell receptor beta chains listed next were all sequenced from one sample in a study of T cell responses to AZD1222 COVID-19 vaccine (dated by TCRdb to about 2021). The time point label of this sample denotes: baseline before first vaccination. The library relied on the immunoSEQ multiplex PCR assay. TCRdb re-hosts the immuneACCESS table, in-frame sequences only. Its copies lack some clones; in the studies checked, an unresolved V gene accounts for under half of them, and the cause for the rest is not known. This sample gives some 170,000 clones in total; approximately 88% of them show up just once. Of the sample, 1.6% is held by the ten largest clones. This material consisted of peripheral blood, taken on day 0 of AZD1222 vaccination. The source is an adult in good health.

In its sample, this clone was seen once. The chain uses TRBV5-1 and TRBJ2-1; unclear D gene. The CDR3 consists of 13 residues. V was trimmed by 3 bases and J by 8 bases, leaving 12 bases between them. Germline lookup yields CDR1 SGHRS and CDR2 YFSETQ. Written as DNA, the CDR3 is TGCGCCAGCAGCTCACTCCGAGGAGATGAGCAGTTCTTC. Its translation: CASSSLRGDEQFF.

The chain is built from TRBV9 and TRBJ1-4; 7 nucleotides align to TRBD1. CDR1 is SGDLS and CDR2 is YYNGEE in the germline V gene. The CDR3 sequence is 13 residues long. V was pared by 2 bases and J by 6 bases, with 1 base of the junction left unmatched. The DNA for the CDR3 is TGTGCCAGCAGCGTGCAGGGGGATGAAAAACTGTTTTTT. As protein: CASSVQGDEKLFF. The entire variable domain, with the rest obtained from reference TRBV9 and TRBJ1-4, is as follows: DSGVTQTPKHLITATGQRVTLRCSPRSGDLSVYWYQQSLDQGLQFLIQYYNGEERAKGNILERFSAQQFPDLHSELNLSSLELGDSALYFCASSVQGDEKLFFGSGTQLSVL.

This clone was recorded only once. This chain links TRBV5-1 with TRBJ1-2, with D possibly matching TRBD1 (5 bases). CDR1 is SGHRS and CDR2 is YFSETQ in the germline V gene. The CDR3 covers 11 residues. Trimming took off 4 bases at V and 5 bases at J, with 6 bases between the two ends. The CDR3 nucleotides are TGCGCCAGCAGCGCAGGGTATGGCTACACCTTC. This codes for CASSAGYGYTF.

This clone occurred many times. The chain employs TRBV6-6 and TRBJ1-2, with D uncertain. With 6 bases removed from V and 8 bases from J, the gap between germline ends came to 13 bases. There are 12 residues in the CDR3. CDR1 is MNHNY and CDR2 is SVGAGI in the germline V gene (reference sequence). This CDR3 is CASSLSGEGYTF. The CDR3 DNA sequence: TGTGCCAGCAGCCTTAGCGGGGAGGGCTACACCTTC.

The chain employs TRBV6-6 and TRBJ1-2; D perhaps matches TRBD1 (5 bases). The CDR3 totals 15 residues. Trimming left V 0 bases short and J 3 bases short, with 11 bases between. The V gene's germline CDR1 is MNHNY and CDR2 SVGAGI (reference sequence). The CDR3 protein is CASSYSPQGHYGYTF. The CDR3 bases are TGTGCCAGCAGTTACTCCCCCCAGGGCCACTATGGCTACACCTTC.

The rearrangement links TRBV28 to TRBJ2-2, with a tentative D call TRBD1 (6 bases). Germline V gene lookup returns CDR1 MDHEN and CDR2 SYDVKM. V was clipped by 8 bases and J by 2 bases, with 15 bases between them. The CDR3 spans 15 residues. This chain's CDR3 is CASVESRGNTGELFF. Here the CDR3 DNA reads TGTGCCAGCGTGGAGAGCAGGGGAAACACCGGGGAGCTGTTTTTT.

The chain employs TRBV7-6 and TRBJ2-2; 7 bases line up with TRBD1. The CDR3 runs 15 residues. V was pared by 7 bases and J by 0 bases, with 5 bases of the junction left unmatched. Germline CDR1 is SGHVS and CDR2 is FNYEAQ. The CDR3 region is CASTGQATNTGELFF. The CDR3 region has the DNA TGTGCCAGCACAGGACAGGCGACGAACACCGGGGAGCTGTTTTTT.

This sequence joins TRBV5-1 and TRBJ1-1, with 7 bases aligning to TRBD1. J lost 0 bases, V lost 0 bases, and 2 bases had no gene match. Germline values: CDR1 SGHRS, CDR2 YFSETQ. The length of the CDR3 is 15 residues. In nucleotides, the CDR3 is TGCGCCAGCAGCTTGGAGGGGGCGCTGAACACTGAAGCTTTCTTT. It specifies CASSLEGALNTEAFF.

The chain couples TRBV30 to TRBJ1-5; D is uncertain. The V end was cut by 0 bases, the J end by 1 base, with 7 bases between. The germline gives CDR1 GTSNPN, CDR2 SVGIG (reference sequence). The CDR3 is made up of 14 amino acids. The CDR3 is CAWSVAGSNQPQHF. CDR3 DNA sequence: TGTGCCTGGAGTGTAGCTGGAAGCAATCAGCCCCAGCATTTT.

V usage is TRBV4-1 and J usage is TRBJ1-1; D not certain. The V end lost 4 bases, the J end lost 4 bases, and 13 bases lay between the germline ends. Germline-derived CDR1 and CDR2 are MGHRA and YSYEKL. CDR3 length equals 14 residues. The CDR3 DNA reads TGCGCCAGCAGCCGCGACCTCATCATCACTGAAGCTTTCTTT. As protein: CASSRDLIITEAFF.

The chain is built from TRBV28 and TRBJ1-1, with 9 bases lining up with TRBD1. Unmatched junction bases numbered 6, after V lost 5 bases and J lost 5 bases. This CDR3 is 14 amino acids long. Per the germline V gene, CDR1 is MDHEN and CDR2 is SYDVKM. CDR3 bases: TGTGCCAGCAGTAGGGACAGGGTGGTGACTGAAGCTTTCTTT. Translating gives CASSRDRVVTEAFF. The complete variable domain, with remaining parts taken from reference TRBV28 and TRBJ1-1, reads DVKVTQSSRYLVKRTGEKVFLECVQDMDHENMFWYRQDPGLGLRLIYFSYDVKMKEKGDIPEGYSVSREKKERFSLILESASTNQTSMYLCASSRDRVVTEAFFGQGTRLTVV.

The chain carries TRBV11-2 and TRBJ2-2; D call uncertain. The V end lost 0 bases, the J end lost 3 bases, and 8 bases lay between the germline ends. The CDR3 totals 15 residues. Per germline, CDR1 SGHAT and CDR2 FQNNGV. CDR3: CASSLDWTHTGELFF. In nucleotides, the CDR3 is TGTGCCAGCAGCTTAGATTGGACCCACACCGGGGAGCTGTTTTTT.

This rearrangement joins TRBV5-1 to TRBJ2-2; no definite D call. CDR3 length: 16 amino acids. V was clipped by 3 bases and J by 0 bases, with 12 bases between them. Germline assignment: CDR1 SGHRS and CDR2 YFSETQ. This CDR3 is CASSYRTQTNTGELFF. CDR3 nucleotide sequence: TGCGCCAGCAGCTATAGGACCCAAACGAACACCGGGGAGCTGTTTTTT.

This clone was found a few times. This chain joins TRBV5-5 and TRBJ2-7; 8 bases match TRBD2. CDR1 and CDR2 from the germline V gene are SGHKS and YYEKEE (reference sequence). CDR3 length equals 14 residues. The junction had 7 bases not matched to a gene; V was cut back by 2 bases and J by 6 bases. The CDR3 region is CASSFSAGASEQYV. In DNA, the CDR3 is TGTGCCAGCAGCTTCTCAGCGGGAGCTTCCGAGCAGTACGTC.

The chain uses TRBV5-1 and TRBJ2-5; 8 positions match TRBD2. The CDR3 has 16 residues. Germline CDR1 and CDR2: SGHRS and YFSETQ. Germline trimming cut 3 bases from V and 5 bases from J; bases unmatched to any gene: 12. The CDR3 coding sequence is TGCGCCAGCAGCTCATTCCCGGGACTAGGCGTGGAGACCCAGTACTTC. Translated: CASSSFPGLGVETQYF. Variable domain in full (rest from reference TRBV5-1 and TRBJ2-5): KAGVTQTPRYLIKTRGQQVTLSCSPISGHRSVSWYQQTPGQGLQFLFEYFSETQRNKGNFPGRFSGRQFSNSRSEMNVSTLELGDSALYLCASSSFPGLGVETQYFGPGTRLLVL.

The gene calls are TRBV6-5 and TRBJ1-1; D not certain. Trimming pared 7 bases from V and 4 bases from J, leaving 13 bases between. The CDR3 has 13 residues. Germline CDR1 reads MNHEY; CDR2 reads SVGAGI. CDR3 loop: CASNPGRSTEAFF. CDR3 nucleotide sequence: TGTGCCAGCAACCCGGGAAGATCCACTGAAGCTTTCTTT.

The chain has TRBV6-2 or TRBV6-3 and TRBJ2-2; D gene ambiguous. This CDR3 is built from 16 residues. V lost 5 bases and J lost 0, with 13 bases in between. Germline V gene lookup returns CDR1 MNHEY and CDR2 SVGEGT. The CDR3 is CASSDPRGTNTGELFF. The DNA of the CDR3 is TGTGCCAGCAGTGACCCCCGCGGTACGAACACCGGGGAGCTGTTTTTT.

This clone occurred once. The chain recombines TRBV30 with TRBJ1-2, with D perhaps TRBD1 (6 bases). The V and J ends lost 1 base and 4 bases respectively, with 19 bases between them. Germline V CDR1 and CDR2: GTSNPN, SVGIG (reference sequence). This CDR3 has 16 amino acids. CDR3 bases: TGTGCCTGGAGTGGGAAGGACAGCCGTGGTAGCTATGGCTACACCTTC. Its protein is CAWSGKDSRGSYGYTF.

CDR3 sequence: CASSLEGGALQPQHF. DNA of the CDR3: TGTGCCAGCAGCTTAGAGGGGGGGGCCCTTCAGCCCCAGCATTTT. V and J are TRBV7-9 and TRBJ1-5, with TRBD1 as a possible D gene (6 bases). CDR3 length equals 15 residues. CDR1 is SEHNR and CDR2 is FQNEAQ in the germline V gene (reference sequence). Trimming stripped 1 base from V and 6 bases from J, with 13 bases between. The variable domain in full, with the rest retrieved from reference TRBV7-9 and TRBJ1-5, is DTGVSQNPRHKITKRGQNVTFRCDPISEHNRLYWYRQTLGQGPEFLTYFQNEAQLEKSRLLSDRFSAERPKGSFSTLEIQRTEQGDSAMYLCASSLEGGALQPQHFGDGTRLSIL.

This chain uses TRBV7-2 with TRBJ2-3, with D perhaps matching TRBD2 (6 bases). This CDR3 is built from 14 residues. Germline lookup yields CDR1 SGHTA and CDR2 FQGNSA. V lost 7 bases and J lost 4, with 15 bases in between. The CDR3 protein is CASTRDSAPDTQYF. The CDR3 DNA sequence: TGTGCCAGCACCCGGGACTCGGCCCCAGATACGCAGTATTTT.

This clone has more than one count but fewer than ten. This chain uses TRBV21-1 with TRBJ1-5. TRBV21-1 is designated a pseudogene. This CDR3 is 17 amino acids long. CDR3 in DNA: TGTGCCAGCAGCCTTCTTCGAGCTGGGGGGCGGGAGCAGCCCCAGCATTTT. Protein sequence: CASSLLRAGGREQPQHF.

J is TRBJ1-2 and V is TRBV6-1, with D possibly TRBD1 on 6 matching bases. V was shortened by 0 bases and J by 6 bases, with 8 bases between the two germline ends. This CDR3 has 13 residues. CDR1 is MNHNS and CDR2 is SASEGT in the germline V gene. The CDR3 spells CASSEAAGDGYTF. The DNA for the CDR3 is TGTGCCAGCAGTGAAGCGGCAGGGGATGGCTACACCTTC.

The genes are TRBV28 and TRBJ2-3; D not certain. From germline, CDR1 is MDHEN and CDR2 SYDVKM. The ends were cut back, 5 bases at V and 1 base at J, with 13 bases in the middle. The CDR3 loop spans 15 amino acids. The CDR3 loop is CASSLPTTRTDTQYF. The CDR3 nucleotides read TGTGCCAGCAGTCTCCCAACGACTCGCACAGATACGCAGTATTTT.

The chain combines TRBV9 with TRBJ2-2; D is unresolved. This CDR3 region has 15 residues. Trimming took off 0 bases at V and 7 bases at J, with 13 bases between the two ends. CDR1 is SGDLS, CDR2 YYNGEE, per germline. The DNA of the CDR3 is TGTGCCAGCAGCGTAGATATCATTCGGCGCGGGGAGCTGTTTTTT. Encoded protein: CASSVDIIRRGELFF.

This clone has only one observation. The J gene is TRBJ2-2, the V gene TRBV4-1; 7 bases line up with TRBD1. Germline V gene data show CDR1 as MGHRA and CDR2 as YSYEKL. V shed 4 bases and J 3 bases; nucleotides not matched to a gene: 8. The CDR3 is 16 amino acids. The CDR3 sequence is CASSPGTAAHTGELFF. The DNA for the CDR3 is TGCGCCAGCAGCCCCGGGACAGCTGCGCACACCGGGGAGCTGTTTTTT.

V and J are TRBV9 and TRBJ1-3; D gene unclear. Trimming cost V 3 bases and J 4 bases, with 14 bases left between them. The germline CDR1 and CDR2 sequences are SGDLS and YYNGEE. This CDR3 has 15 amino acids. Here the CDR3 reads CASSETLVGGNTIYF. CDR3 coding DNA: TGTGCCAGCAGCGAGACTCTCGTAGGAGGAAACACCATATATTTT.

This chain uses TRBV4-2 with TRBJ1-1, with TRBD1 as a possible D gene (6 bases). The V gene lost 3 bases and the J gene lost 1 base, with 12 bases spanning the gap. The CDR3 has 15 amino acids. Per germline, CDR1 LGHNA and CDR2 YNFKEQ. The CDR3 here is CASSHDPDRNTEAFF. Written as DNA, the CDR3 is TGTGCCAGCAGCCACGACCCGGACAGGAACACTGAAGCTTTCTTT.

The V gene is TRBV4-1, the J gene TRBJ2-5; TRBD2 agrees at 10 bases. Trimming removed 1 base from V and 4 bases from J; junction bases left unmatched: 3. Germline CDR1 reads MGHRA; CDR2 reads YSYEKL. This CDR3 is built from 15 residues. The CDR3 DNA sequence: TGCGCCAGCAGCCAAGGGCTAGCGGGAGTAGAGACCCAGTACTTC. It specifies CASSQGLAGVETQYF.

The chain links TRBV7-3 to TRBJ2-3; 12 bases are shared with TRBD2. Germline V lookup: CDR1 SGHTA, CDR2 FQGTGA. The V segment lost 3 bases and the J segment 4 bases; nucleotides outside the gene matches: 2. The CDR3 loop spans 15 amino acids. The CDR3 loop reads CASSFLAGGSDTQYF. Here the CDR3 DNA reads TGTGCCAGCAGCTTTCTAGCGGGGGGGTCAGATACGCAGTATTTT.